This passage covers 18 T cell receptor beta chains from one sample sequenced in a study of technical replicates of blood from a few donors. Measured with immunoSEQ multiplex PCR; TCRdb has only the in-frame clones, and not every one. The repertoire includes tens of thousands of clones, approximately 95% of them detected once, and over 0.2% sits in the top ten. Input material: T cells isolated from PBMCs. All receptors derive from a human donor in good health.

The chain employs TRBV28 and TRBJ2-7; a weak D match, TRBD2 (7 bases). This CDR3 has 17 residues. V was shortened by 5 bases and J by 1 base, with 21 bases between the two germline ends. The germline CDR1 and CDR2 sequences are MDHEN and SYDVKM. The CDR3 sequence: CASSTPRGARGSYEQYF. DNA for the CDR3: TGTGCCAGCAGTACTCCCCGGGGGGCGCGTGGATCCTACGAGCAGTACTTC.

This sequence joins TRBV30 and TRBJ2-1; tentatively, D is TRBD1 (5 bases). V dropped 3 bases and J dropped 12 bases, with 15 bases sitting between them. The V gene's germline CDR1 is GTSNPN and CDR2 SVGIG (reference sequence). CDR3 length equals 12 residues. CDR3 DNA sequence: TGTGCCTGGAGACCTTTATCCCAGGGGCAGTTCTTC. It yields the protein CAWRPLSQGQFF.

This clone was picked up one time. The gene calls are TRBV7-6 and TRBJ2-7, with 9 bases aligning to TRBD2. The germline gives CDR1 SGHVS, CDR2 FNYEAQ. J lost 7 bases, V lost 5 bases, and 12 bases had no gene match. The CDR3 has 15 residues. The chain's CDR3 is CASSTPWRGGQEQYF. CDR3 DNA sequence: TGTGCCAGCAGCACCCCATGGCGGGGGGGCCAAGAGCAGTACTTC.

The CDR3 sequence is CSARGSNEQFF. Here the CDR3 DNA reads TGCAGTGCTAGAGGCAGCAATGAGCAGTTCTTC. The V gene is TRBV20-1, the J gene TRBJ2-1, with unresolved D. Germline-derived CDR1 and CDR2 are DFQATT and SNEGSKA (reference sequence). V was trimmed by 1 base and J by 6 bases, leaving 4 bases between them. The CDR3 runs to 11 residues.

In DNA form, the CDR3 reads TGTGCCAGCTCACCACCAGGGGAGAGGGGGCTCTATGGCTACACCTTC. Its translation is CASSPPGERGLYGYTF. J is TRBJ1-2 and V is TRBV18; 7 positions agree with TRBD1. This CDR3 contains 16 residues. V lost 0 bases, J lost 4 bases, and 8 bases stayed unmatched. Germline CDR1 reads KGHSH; CDR2 reads LQKENI.

The genes are TRBV28 and TRBJ1-2, with D perhaps TRBD1 (6 bases). This CDR3 comprises 12 residues. From germline, CDR1 is MDHEN and CDR2 SYDVKM. V lost 6 bases to trimming and J lost 8 bases, with 13 bases between them. CDR3 region: CASSTGFDGYTF. The CDR3 DNA reads TGTGCCAGCAGCACAGGGTTCGACGGCTACACCTTC.

CDR3 loop: CASGRAGTNEKLFF. In nucleotides, the CDR3 is TGTGCCAGTGGGAGGGCCGGAACTAATGAAAAACTGTTTTTT. The chain links TRBV6-1 to TRBJ1-4; D gene ambiguous. V was pared by 9 bases and J by 1 base, with 12 bases between. This CDR3 has 14 amino acids. The V gene's germline CDR1 is MNHNS and CDR2 SASEGT.

This chain uses TRBV2 with TRBJ2-5; a possible D gene is TRBD2 (6 bases). CDR1 and CDR2 (germline): SNHLY, FYNNEI. V lost 3 bases and J 1 base, leaving 9 bases between the germline ends. The CDR3 runs to 14 residues. CDR3 residues: CASSDVAVQETQYF. CDR3 nucleotide sequence: TGTGCCAGCAGTGACGTAGCGGTCCAAGAGACCCAGTACTTC.

V and J are TRBV28 and TRBJ2-4, with 14 bases fitting TRBD2. CDR3 length equals 19 residues. Germline V gene lookup returns CDR1 MDHEN and CDR2 SYDVKM. V lost 6 bases and J lost 3; bases outside the gene matches: 13. The CDR3 here is CASRGLAGAPGEHKNIQYF. In DNA, the CDR3 is TGTGCCAGCAGGGGACTAGCGGGAGCCCCAGGGGAGCACAAAAACATTCAGTACTTC.

The rearrangement links TRBV6-1 to TRBJ1-1; TRBD1 might be the D (5 bases). V was clipped by 4 bases and J by 6 bases, with 12 bases between them. Germline V gene lookup returns CDR1 MNHNS and CDR2 SASEGT. The CDR3 length is 13 residues. CDR3 sequence (DNA): TGTGCCAGCAGTGCTGGGACTCCGCCTGAAGCTTTCTTT. Translation gives CASSAGTPPEAFF.

In its sample, this clone was seen once. This chain connects TRBV19 to TRBJ2-3, with 7 nucleotides matching TRBD2. The CDR3 runs to 14 residues. CDR1 and CDR2 (germline): LNHDA, SQIVND (reference sequence). V shed 7 bases and J 5 bases; nucleotides not matched to a gene: 9. CDR3 bases: TGTGCCAGTAATCCCCCGGGGGGTTTAGATACGCAGTATTTT. Amino acids: CASNPPGGLDTQYF.

The rearrangement joins TRBV5-1 to TRBJ2-3; tentative D call: TRBD2 (6 bases). There are 14 residues in the CDR3. Between the trimmed V and J ends, which lost 4 bases and 1 base, there was a span of 10 bases. Germline V lookup: CDR1 SGHRS, CDR2 YFSETQ. The CDR3 DNA sequence: TGCGCCAGCAGCCTCCAGCGGGGCACAGATACGCAGTATTTT. Translation gives CASSLQRGTDTQYF.

The rearrangement links TRBV5-4 to TRBJ2-2, with 12 positions matching TRBD2. J lost 3 bases, V lost 4 bases, and 7 bases had no gene match. Germline values: CDR1 SGHNT, CDR2 YYREEE (reference sequence). CDR3 length equals 17 residues. The DNA of the CDR3 is TGTGCCAGCAGCATGACTAGCGGGAGCCCGTACACCGGGGAGCTGTTTTTT. This gives the protein CASSMTSGSPYTGELFF. Using reference TRBV5-4 and TRBJ2-2 for the parts outside the CDR3, the full variable domain is ETGVTQSPTHLIKTRGQQVTLRCSSQSGHNTVSWYQQALGQGPQFIFQYYREEENGRGNFPPRFSGLQFPNYSSELNVNALELDDSALYLCASSMTSGSPYTGELFFGEGSRLTVL.

This chain connects TRBV19 to TRBJ2-3; possible D gene TRBD2, 6 bases. The CDR3 length is 13 residues. With 3 bases removed from V and 8 bases from J, the gap between germline ends came to 12 bases. The germline V gene encodes CDR1 LNHDA and CDR2 SQIVND (reference sequence). The CDR3 loop is CASSMQPGGTQYF. CDR3 sequence (DNA): TGTGCCAGTAGTATGCAGCCCGGGGGTACGCAGTATTTT.

The rearrangement joins TRBV7-8 to TRBJ2-1; D ambiguous. From germline, CDR1 is SGHVS and CDR2 FQNEAQ. The CDR3 covers 14 residues. V was pared by 5 bases and J by 8 bases, with 16 bases between. CDR3 sequence: CASSRYSLIDEQFF. The CDR3 DNA follows: TGTGCCAGCAGCCGATACTCCCTTATTGATGAGCAGTTCTTC.

V and J are TRBV5-6 and TRBJ2-2, with D hard to call. V dropped 0 bases and J dropped 0 bases, with 3 bases sitting between them. This CDR3 has 14 amino acids. Germline values: CDR1 SGHDT, CDR2 YYEEEE. CDR3 bases: TGTGCCAGCAGCTTGGACTCGAACACCGGGGAGCTGTTTTTT. Translating it yields CASSLDSNTGELFF.

J is TRBJ1-4 and V is TRBV30; TRBD1 is a possible D gene (5 bases). Trimming removed 4 bases at V and 6 bases at J, with 18 bases between. This CDR3 contains 15 residues. Germline V gene data show CDR1 as GTSNPN and CDR2 as SVGIG (reference sequence). CDR3: CAWIAGPAGDEKLFF. The DNA for the CDR3 is TGTGCCTGGATTGCGGGGCCGGCGGGAGATGAAAAACTGTTTTTT. The complete variable domain, with remaining parts taken from reference TRBV30 and TRBJ1-4, reads SQTIHQWPATLVQPVGSPLSLECTVEGTSNPNLYWYRQAAGRGLQLLFYSVGIGQISSEVPQNLSASRPQDRQFILSSKKLLLSDSGFYLCAWIAGPAGDEKLFFGSGTQLSVL.

CDR3 amino acids: CASSQDRRRSEAFF. In nucleotides, the CDR3 is TGCGCCAGCAGCCAAGATAGACGGAGGTCTGAAGCTTTCTTT. The rearrangement joins TRBV4-1 to TRBJ1-1; unclear D gene. The CDR3 runs 14 residues. Germline V gives CDR1 MGHRA, CDR2 YSYEKL. V lost 0 bases and J 6 bases, leaving 11 bases between the germline ends.